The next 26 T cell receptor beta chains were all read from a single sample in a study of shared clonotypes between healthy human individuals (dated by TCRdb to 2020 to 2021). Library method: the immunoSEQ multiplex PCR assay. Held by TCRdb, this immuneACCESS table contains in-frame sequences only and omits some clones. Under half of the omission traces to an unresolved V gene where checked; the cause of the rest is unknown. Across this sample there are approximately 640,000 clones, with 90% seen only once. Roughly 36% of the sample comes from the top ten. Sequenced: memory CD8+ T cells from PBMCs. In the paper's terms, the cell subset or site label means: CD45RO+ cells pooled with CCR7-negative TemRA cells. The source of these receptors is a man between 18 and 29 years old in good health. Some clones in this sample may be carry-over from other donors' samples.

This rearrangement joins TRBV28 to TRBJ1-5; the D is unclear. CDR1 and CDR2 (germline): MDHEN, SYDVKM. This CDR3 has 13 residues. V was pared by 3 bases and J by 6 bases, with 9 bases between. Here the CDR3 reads CASSFLPGQPQHF. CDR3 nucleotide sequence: TGTGCCAGCAGTTTCCTTCCGGGTCAGCCCCAGCATTTT.

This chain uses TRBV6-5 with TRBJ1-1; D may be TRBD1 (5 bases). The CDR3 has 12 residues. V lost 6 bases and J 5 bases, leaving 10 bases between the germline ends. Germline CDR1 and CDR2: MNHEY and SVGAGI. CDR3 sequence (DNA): TGTGCCAGCAGCCCGACAGTAACTGAAGCTTTCTTT. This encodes CASSPTVTEAFF.

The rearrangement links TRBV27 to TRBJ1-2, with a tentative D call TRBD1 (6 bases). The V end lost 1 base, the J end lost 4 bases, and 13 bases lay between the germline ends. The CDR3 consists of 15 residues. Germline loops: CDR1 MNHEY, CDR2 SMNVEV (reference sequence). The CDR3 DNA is TGTGCCAGCAGTTTATTCTCTGGGGGCGGCTATGGCTACACCTTC. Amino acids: CASSLFSGGGYGYTF.

Written as DNA, the CDR3 is TGTGCCAGCAGTTTATTGGCCCACAGGGGCAATCAGCCCCAGCATTTT. Translation gives CASSLLAHRGNQPQHF. This chain joins TRBV27 and TRBJ1-5, with D perhaps TRBD1 (6 bases). V was shortened by 1 base and J by 2 bases, with 12 bases between the two germline ends. CDR3 length: 16 amino acids. Looked up from germline, CDR1 is MNHEY and CDR2 is SMNVEV (reference sequence).

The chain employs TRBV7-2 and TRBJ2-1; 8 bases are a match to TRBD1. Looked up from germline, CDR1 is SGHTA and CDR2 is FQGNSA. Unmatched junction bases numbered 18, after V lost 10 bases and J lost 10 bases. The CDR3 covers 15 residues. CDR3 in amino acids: CATPSGTGMSGEQFF. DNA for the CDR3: TGTGCCACGCCTTCCGGGACAGGTATGTCAGGAGAGCAGTTCTTC.

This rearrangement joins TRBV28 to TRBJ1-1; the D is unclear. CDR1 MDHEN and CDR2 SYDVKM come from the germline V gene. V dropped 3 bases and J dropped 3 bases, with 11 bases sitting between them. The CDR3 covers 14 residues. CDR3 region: CASSFTGRDTEAFF. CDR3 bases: TGTGCCAGCAGTTTCACCGGAAGGGACACTGAAGCTTTCTTT. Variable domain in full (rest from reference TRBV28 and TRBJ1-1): DVKVTQSSRYLVKRTGEKVFLECVQDMDHENMFWYRQDPGLGLRLIYFSYDVKMKEKGDIPEGYSVSREKKERFSLILESASTNQTSMYLCASSFTGRDTEAFFGQGTRLTVV.

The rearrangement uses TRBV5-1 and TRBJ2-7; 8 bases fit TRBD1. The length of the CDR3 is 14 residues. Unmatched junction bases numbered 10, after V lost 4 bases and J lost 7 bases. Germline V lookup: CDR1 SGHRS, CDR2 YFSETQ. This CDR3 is CASSPRTGKAEQYF. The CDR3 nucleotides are TGCGCCAGCAGCCCCCGGACAGGGAAGGCGGAGCAGTACTTC.

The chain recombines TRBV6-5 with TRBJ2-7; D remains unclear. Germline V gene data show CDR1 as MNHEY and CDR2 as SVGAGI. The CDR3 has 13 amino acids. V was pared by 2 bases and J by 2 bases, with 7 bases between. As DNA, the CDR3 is TGTGCCAGCAGTTACCCGGGTGCCTACGAGCAGTACTTC. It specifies CASSYPGAYEQYF.

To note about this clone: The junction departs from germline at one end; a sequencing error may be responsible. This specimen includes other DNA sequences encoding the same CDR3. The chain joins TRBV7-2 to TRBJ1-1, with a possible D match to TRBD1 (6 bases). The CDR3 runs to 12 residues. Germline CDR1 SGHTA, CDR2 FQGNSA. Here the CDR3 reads CASSSRDTEAFF. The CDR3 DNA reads TGTGCCAGCAGTTCCCGGGACACTGAAGCCTTCTTT.

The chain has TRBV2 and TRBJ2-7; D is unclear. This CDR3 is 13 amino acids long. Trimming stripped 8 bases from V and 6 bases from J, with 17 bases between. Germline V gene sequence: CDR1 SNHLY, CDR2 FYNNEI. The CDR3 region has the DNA TGTGCCAGCCCCCGACTCGACGGCCCCGAGCAGTACTTC. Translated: CASPRLDGPEQYF. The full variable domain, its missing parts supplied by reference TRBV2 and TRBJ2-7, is EPEVTQTPSHQVTQMGQEVILRCVPISNHLYFYWYRQILGQKVEFLVSFYNNEISEKSEIFDDQFSVERPDGSNFTLKIRSTKLEDSAMYFCASPRLDGPEQYFGPGTRLTVT.

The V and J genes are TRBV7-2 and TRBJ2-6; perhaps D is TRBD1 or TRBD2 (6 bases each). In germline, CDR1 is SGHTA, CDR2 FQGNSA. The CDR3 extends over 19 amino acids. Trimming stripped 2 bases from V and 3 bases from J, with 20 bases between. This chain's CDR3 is CASSLRGVGLRLGANVLTF. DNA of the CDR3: TGTGCCAGCAGCTTAAGGGGGGTAGGCCTTCGGCTTGGGGCCAACGTCCTGACTTTC.

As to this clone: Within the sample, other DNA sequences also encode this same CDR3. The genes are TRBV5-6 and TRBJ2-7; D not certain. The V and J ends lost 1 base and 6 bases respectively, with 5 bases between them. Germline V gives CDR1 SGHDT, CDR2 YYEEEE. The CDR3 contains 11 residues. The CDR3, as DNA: TGTGCCAGCAGCTTGTCTGGCGAGCAGTACTTC. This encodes CASSLSGEQYF. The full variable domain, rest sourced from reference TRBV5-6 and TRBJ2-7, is DAGVTQSPTHLIKTRGQQVTLRCSPKSGHDTVSWYQQALGQGPQFIFQYYEEEERQRGNFPDRFSGHQFPNYSSELNVNALLLGDSALYLCASSLSGEQYFGPGTRLTVT.

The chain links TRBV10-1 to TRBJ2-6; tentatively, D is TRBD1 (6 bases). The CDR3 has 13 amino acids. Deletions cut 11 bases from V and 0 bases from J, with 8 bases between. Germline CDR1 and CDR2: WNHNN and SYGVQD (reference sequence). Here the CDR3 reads CAYRDSGANVLTF. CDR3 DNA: TGCGCCTACAGGGACTCTGGGGCCAACGTCCTGACTTTC.

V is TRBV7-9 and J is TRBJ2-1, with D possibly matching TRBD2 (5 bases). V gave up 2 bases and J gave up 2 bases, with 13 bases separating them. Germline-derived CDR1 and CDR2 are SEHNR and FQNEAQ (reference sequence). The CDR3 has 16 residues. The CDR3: CASSLITGRPYNEQFF. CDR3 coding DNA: TGTGCCAGCAGCTTAATTACGGGGAGACCCTACAATGAGCAGTTCTTC.

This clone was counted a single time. As DNA, the CDR3 is TGTGCCAGCAGTTTATTTCTAGCGGGGCCCCAAGAGACCCAGTACTTC. Translation gives CASSLFLAGPQETQYF. This rearrangement joins TRBV27 to TRBJ2-5, with 9 nucleotides matching TRBD2. The V segment lost 1 base and the J segment 1 base; nucleotides outside the gene matches: 4. In germline, CDR1 is MNHEY, CDR2 SMNVEV (reference sequence). CDR3 length: 16 amino acids.

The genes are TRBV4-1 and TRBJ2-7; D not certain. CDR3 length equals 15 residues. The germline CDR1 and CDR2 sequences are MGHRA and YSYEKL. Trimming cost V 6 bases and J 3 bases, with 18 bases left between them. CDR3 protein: CASRTRPGGDYEQYF. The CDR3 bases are TGCGCCAGCAGAACCAGGCCCGGCGGAGACTACGAGCAGTACTTC.

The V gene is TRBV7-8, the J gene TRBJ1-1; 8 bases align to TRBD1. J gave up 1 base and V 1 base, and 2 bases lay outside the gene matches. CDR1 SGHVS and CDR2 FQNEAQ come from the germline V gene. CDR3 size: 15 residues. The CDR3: CASSLGTGKNTEAFF. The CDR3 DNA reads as TGTGCCAGCAGCTTAGGGACAGGGAAGAACACTGAAGCTTTCTTT.

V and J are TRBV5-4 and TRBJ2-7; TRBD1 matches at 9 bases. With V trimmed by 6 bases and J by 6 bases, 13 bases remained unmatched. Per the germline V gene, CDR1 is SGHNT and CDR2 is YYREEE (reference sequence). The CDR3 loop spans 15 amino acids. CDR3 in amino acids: CASKIPGQGPSEQYF. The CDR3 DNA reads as TGTGCCAGCAAAATCCCGGGACAGGGACCGTCCGAGCAGTACTTC.

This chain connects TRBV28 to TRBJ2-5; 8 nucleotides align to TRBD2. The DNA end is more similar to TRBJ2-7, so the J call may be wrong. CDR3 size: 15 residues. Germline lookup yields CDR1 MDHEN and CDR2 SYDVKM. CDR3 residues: CASRTPTSGSYEQYF. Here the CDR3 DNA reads TGTGCCAGCAGAACCCCAACTAGCGGCTCCTACGAGCAGTACTTC.

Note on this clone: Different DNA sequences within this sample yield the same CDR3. In DNA, the CDR3 is TGTGCCAGCAGTTTATCCTATGGCTACACCTTC. Translated: CASSLSYGYTF. V is TRBV28 and J is TRBJ1-2; D is ambiguous. This CDR3 region has 11 residues. V lost 1 base and J 4 bases, leaving 1 base between the germline ends. CDR1 MDHEN and CDR2 SYDVKM come from the germline V gene.

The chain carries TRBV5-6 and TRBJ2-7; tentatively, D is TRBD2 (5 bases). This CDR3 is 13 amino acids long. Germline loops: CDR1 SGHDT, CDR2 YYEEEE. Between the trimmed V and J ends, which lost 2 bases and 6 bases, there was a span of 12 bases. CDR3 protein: CASSLGIRGEQYF. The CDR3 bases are TGTGCCAGCAGCTTAGGGATTCGGGGCGAGCAGTACTTC.

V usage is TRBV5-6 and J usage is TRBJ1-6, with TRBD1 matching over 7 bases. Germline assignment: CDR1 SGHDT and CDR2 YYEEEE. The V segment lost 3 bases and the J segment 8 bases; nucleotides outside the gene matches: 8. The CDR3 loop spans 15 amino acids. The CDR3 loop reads CASSSRTGGHSPLHF. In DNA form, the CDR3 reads TGTGCCAGCAGCTCAAGGACAGGTGGGCATTCACCCCTCCACTTT.

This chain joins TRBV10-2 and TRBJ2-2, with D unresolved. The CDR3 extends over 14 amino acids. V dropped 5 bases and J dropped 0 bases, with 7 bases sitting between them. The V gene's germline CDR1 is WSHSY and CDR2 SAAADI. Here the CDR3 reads CASSPTANTGELFF. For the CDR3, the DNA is TGCGCCAGCAGTCCAACCGCGAACACCGGGGAGCTGTTTTTT.

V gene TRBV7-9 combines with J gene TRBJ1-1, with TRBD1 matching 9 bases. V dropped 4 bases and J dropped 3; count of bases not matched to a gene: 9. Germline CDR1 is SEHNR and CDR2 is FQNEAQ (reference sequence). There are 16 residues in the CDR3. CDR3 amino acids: CASSSPGQGLHTEAFF. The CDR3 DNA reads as TGTGCCAGCAGCTCACCGGGACAGGGACTCCACACTGAAGCTTTCTTT.

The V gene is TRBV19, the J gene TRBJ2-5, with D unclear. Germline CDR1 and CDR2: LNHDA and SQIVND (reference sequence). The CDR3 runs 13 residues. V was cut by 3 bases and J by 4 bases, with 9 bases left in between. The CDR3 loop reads CASSITWGETQYF. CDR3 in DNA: TGTGCCAGTAGTATTACATGGGGAGAGACCCAGTACTTC.

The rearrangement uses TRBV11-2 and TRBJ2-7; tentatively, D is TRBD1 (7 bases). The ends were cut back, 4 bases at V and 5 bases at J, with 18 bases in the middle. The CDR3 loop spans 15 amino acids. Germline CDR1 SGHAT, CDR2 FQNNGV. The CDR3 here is CASSYGGGAGHEQYF. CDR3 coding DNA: TGTGCCAGCAGCTACGGAGGGGGCGCGGGCCACGAGCAGTACTTC.